These 26 T cell receptor beta chains originate from one sample sequenced in a study of T cell responses to AZD1222 COVID-19 vaccine. Here immunoSEQ multiplex PCR was the method, and the copy in TCRdb shows in-frame clones only, minus some. The table has about 79,000 clones, about 90% seen once. Material: peripheral blood, obtained on day 0 of MenACWY control vaccination. The receptors were sampled from an adult in good health.

The CDR3: CASSLGVDPRSGYEQYF. CDR3 nucleotides: TGTGCCAGCAGCTTAGGGGTGGACCCAAGGTCGGGCTACGAGCAGTACTTC. The rearrangement uses TRBV7-2 and TRBJ2-7; D not resolved. Trimming stripped 1 base from V and 3 bases from J, with 19 bases between. Germline CDR1 reads SGHTA; CDR2 reads FQGNSA. The CDR3 length is 17 residues.

This clone was detected once. The chain links TRBV18 to TRBJ2-2; D perhaps matches TRBD1 (6 bases). Germline CDR1 is KGHSH and CDR2 is LQKENI. The length of the CDR3 is 16 residues. V gave up 3 bases and J gave up 0 bases, with 11 bases separating them. CDR3 in amino acids: CASSPRTEANTGELFF. CDR3 sequence (DNA): TGTGCCAGCTCACCGCGGACAGAGGCGAACACCGGGGAGCTGTTTTTT.

J is TRBJ1-1 and V is TRBV7-8; a weak D match, TRBD1 (6 bases). The germline V gene encodes CDR1 SGHVS and CDR2 FQNEAQ. The CDR3 runs to 16 residues. The germline V and J ends were trimmed by 3 bases and 1 base, with 15 bases remaining between them. Here the CDR3 reads CASSFTTGRKNTEAFF. Written as DNA, the CDR3 is TGTGCCAGCAGCTTCACGACAGGTCGGAAGAACACTGAAGCTTTCTTT.

This clone was seen only a few times. CDR3 in amino acids: CASSLEGVGDGYTF. The DNA for the CDR3 is TGTGCCAGCAGCTTAGAAGGTGTCGGGGATGGCTACACCTTC. The V and J genes are TRBV7-2 and TRBJ1-2, with D hard to call. The CDR3 is 14 residues long. Looked up from germline, CDR1 is SGHTA and CDR2 is FQGNSA. V was pared by 1 base and J by 6 bases, with 12 bases between.

The chain uses TRBV13 and TRBJ1-1, with 9 bases identical to TRBD1. V shed 4 bases, J shed 5 bases, and the junction held 5 bases outside the gene matches. The germline gives CDR1 PRHDT, CDR2 FYEKMQ (reference sequence). The CDR3 length is 14 residues. The CDR3 loop reads CASSSGQGRTEAFF. CDR3 coding DNA: TGTGCCAGCAGCTCTGGACAGGGGAGGACTGAAGCTTTCTTT. The whole variable domain, remainder taken from reference TRBV13 and TRBJ1-1, is AAGVIQSPRHLIKEKRETATLKCYPIPRHDTVYWYQQGPGQDPQFLISFYEKMQSDKGSIPDRFSAQQFSDYHSELNMSSLELGDSALYFCASSSGQGRTEAFFGQGTRLTVV.

This clone was detected only a few times. The chain combines TRBV19 with TRBJ2-5; 9 bases are shared with TRBD1. This CDR3 contains 15 residues. Trimming removed 7 bases from V and 2 bases from J; junction bases left unmatched: 8. Germline CDR1 and CDR2: LNHDA and SQIVND (reference sequence). The CDR3 reads CASTPRTGVQETQYF. The CDR3 nucleotides are TGTGCCAGTACCCCCCGGACAGGGGTACAAGAGACCCAGTACTTC.

The rearrangement joins TRBV29-1 to TRBJ2-3, with TRBD2 matching 8 bases. Unmatched junction bases numbered 14, after V lost 6 bases and J lost 3 bases. This CDR3 is 16 amino acids long. Germline CDR1 SQVTM, CDR2 ANQGSEA. CDR3 sequence reads: CSVGGGPGRSTDTQYF. DNA of the CDR3: TGCAGCGTGGGCGGGGGGCCAGGGCGCAGTACAGATACGCAGTATTTT.

The rearrangement links TRBV3-1 (or the pseudogene TRBV3-2) to TRBJ2-5; D is unclear. In germline, CDR1 is LGHDT, CDR2 YNNKEL (reference sequence). V lost 1 base, J lost 7 bases, and 7 bases lay in between. The CDR3 has 12 residues. Here the CDR3 reads CASSQGVATQYF. CDR3 nucleotide sequence: TGTGCCAGCAGCCAAGGTGTCGCGACCCAGTACTTC.

The CDR3 DNA sequence: TGTGCCAGTAGTATCCAACGGGGGTACGAGCAGTACTTC. It codes for CASSIQRGYEQYF. The chain recombines TRBV19 with TRBJ2-7, with a possible D match to TRBD2 (6 bases). Trimming pared 3 bases from V and 4 bases from J, leaving 10 bases between. The CDR3 length is 13 residues. Germline lookup yields CDR1 LNHDA and CDR2 SQIVND (reference sequence).

The chain joins TRBV5-1 to TRBJ2-5; TRBD1 agrees at 10 bases. Germline trimming cut 3 bases from V and 11 bases from J; bases unmatched to any gene: 10. Looked up from germline, CDR1 is SGHRS and CDR2 is YFSETQ. This CDR3 has 14 residues. CDR3 DNA sequence: TGCGCCAGCAGCTCGGAGGGGACAGGGGCCGCTCAGTACTTC. Amino acid sequence: CASSSEGTGAAQYF.

The chain is built from TRBV6-5 and TRBJ1-2, with a possible D match to TRBD1 (6 bases). CDR1 is MNHEY and CDR2 is SVGAGI in the germline V gene. The V end lost 6 bases, the J end lost 3 bases, and 11 bases lay between the germline ends. This CDR3 contains 13 residues. The CDR3 DNA follows: TGTGCCAGCAGCCTACAGGGCGACTATGGCTACACCTTC. It encodes CASSLQGDYGYTF.

V and J are TRBV13 and TRBJ2-5; TRBD1 agrees at 10 bases. Per the germline V gene, CDR1 is PRHDT and CDR2 is FYEKMQ (reference sequence). The CDR3 has 15 residues. V trimming: 5 bases; J trimming: 5 bases; junction bases outside the gene matches: 8. CDR3 nucleotide sequence: TGTGCCAGCAGCCTAAGGACAGGGGGGAGGGAGACCCAGTACTTC. This translates into CASSLRTGGRETQYF. Combining the CDR3 with reference TRBV13 and TRBJ2-5 gives the whole variable domain AAGVIQSPRHLIKEKRETATLKCYPIPRHDTVYWYQQGPGQDPQFLISFYEKMQSDKGSIPDRFSAQQFSDYHSELNMSSLELGDSALYFCASSLRTGGRETQYFGPGTRLLVL.

The rearrangement joins TRBV28 to TRBJ1-5; D is ambiguous. CDR1 is MDHEN and CDR2 is SYDVKM in the germline V gene. Trimming stripped 6 bases from V and 5 bases from J, with 8 bases between. The CDR3 covers 12 residues. In nucleotides, the CDR3 is TGTGCCAGCAGAGGCGTTGATCAGCCCCAGCATTTT. This translates into CASRGVDQPQHF. Full variable domain (missing parts from reference TRBV28 and TRBJ1-5): DVKVTQSSRYLVKRTGEKVFLECVQDMDHENMFWYRQDPGLGLRLIYFSYDVKMKEKGDIPEGYSVSREKKERFSLILESASTNQTSMYLCASRGVDQPQHFGDGTRLSIL.

V usage is TRBV28 and J usage is TRBJ2-7, with 8 bases aligning to TRBD1. The J segment lost 3 bases and the V segment lost 1 base, leaving 8 bases of the junction unmatched. Germline V gives CDR1 MDHEN, CDR2 SYDVKM. CDR3 length equals 16 residues. The CDR3 protein is CASSLLTQGANYEQYF. The CDR3, as DNA: TGTGCCAGCAGTTTATTAACCCAGGGGGCGAACTACGAGCAGTACTTC.

This rearrangement joins TRBV6-6 to TRBJ2-3, with TRBD2 matching over 15 bases. Germline CDR1 is MNHNY and CDR2 is SVGAGI (reference sequence). Germline trimming cut 10 bases from V and 6 bases from J; bases unmatched to any gene: 2. The CDR3 covers 13 residues. As DNA, the CDR3 is TGTGCCACCGGACTAGCGGGGGGGGATACGCAGTATTTT. This sequence encodes CATGLAGGDTQYF.

The gene calls are TRBV19 and TRBJ2-2; D is possibly TRBD2 (5 bases). Germline V gene sequence: CDR1 LNHDA, CDR2 SQIVND (reference sequence). V lost 5 bases and J lost 6, with 10 bases in between. The CDR3 loop spans 13 amino acids. The CDR3 loop reads CASSSTGAGELFF. In DNA, the CDR3 is TGTGCCAGTAGTTCCACCGGGGCCGGGGAGCTGTTTTTT. The variable domain in full, completed from reference TRBV19 and TRBJ2-2, reads DGGITQSPKYLFRKEGQNVTLSCEQNLNHDAMYWYRQDPGQGLRLIYYSQIVNDFQKGDIAEGYSVSREKKESFPLTVTSAQKNPTAFYLCASSSTGAGELFFGEGSRLTVL.

This clone was counted only a few times. This chain connects TRBV9 to TRBJ2-3, with no clear D. Germline CDR1 and CDR2: SGDLS and YYNGEE. The CDR3 runs to 14 residues. Trimming took off 4 bases at V and 7 bases at J, with 16 bases between the two ends. The CDR3 sequence: CASSRSMGENTQYF. In DNA, the CDR3 is TGTGCCAGCAGCCGAAGCATGGGCGAAAATACGCAGTATTTT.

The V call is TRBV18, the J call TRBJ2-3; D is perhaps TRBD1 (5 bases). The germline CDR1 and CDR2 sequences are KGHSH and LQKENI. V lost 3 bases to trimming and J lost 3 bases, with 13 bases between them. The CDR3 sequence is 15 residues long. CDR3 nucleotide sequence: TGTGCCAGCTCACCTTCACAGGTGGGAACAGATACGCAGTATTTT. This codes for CASSPSQVGTDTQYF. The full variable domain, with the rest looked up from reference TRBV18 and TRBJ2-3, is NAGVMQNPRHLVRRRGQEARLRCSPMKGHSHVYWYRQLPEEGLKFMVYLQKENIIDESGMPKERFSAEFPKEGPSILRIQQVVRGDSAAYFCASSPSQVGTDTQYFGPGTRLTVL.

The rearrangement links TRBV12-3 or TRBV12-4 to TRBJ1-1, with D perhaps matching TRBD1 (5 bases). There are 13 residues in the CDR3. V lost 5 bases to trimming and J lost 3 bases, with 10 bases between them. The CDR3 sequence is CASSLQVDTEAFF. The CDR3 nucleotides are TGTGCCAGCAGTCTACAGGTGGACACTGAAGCTTTCTTT.

This clone was observed a handful of times. The CDR3 coding sequence is TGTGCCAGCAGCTTAACCGGGACTAGTTCCTACAATGAGCAGTTCTTC. This gives the protein CASSLTGTSSYNEQFF. This chain links TRBV7-3 with TRBJ2-1, with TRBD2 identical over 8 bases. This CDR3 region has 16 residues. Germline V gives CDR1 SGHTA, CDR2 FQGTGA. The V segment lost 0 bases and the J segment 1 base; nucleotides outside the gene matches: 2.

V gene TRBV7-2 combines with J gene TRBJ1-1; 7 bases are a match to TRBD1. The germline V gene encodes CDR1 SGHTA and CDR2 FQGNSA. The CDR3 consists of 18 residues. The junction had 13 bases not matched to a gene; V was cut back by 0 bases and J by 3 bases. The CDR3: CASSLAMGQISVDTEAFF. DNA of the CDR3: TGTGCCAGCAGCTTAGCGATGGGACAGATTTCCGTGGACACTGAAGCTTTCTTT.

In this sample, this clone turned up many times. J is TRBJ2-1 and V is TRBV28; D is ambiguous. This CDR3 is 13 amino acids long. Trimming stripped 3 bases from V and 5 bases from J, with 8 bases between. The germline CDR1 and CDR2 sequences are MDHEN and SYDVKM. As DNA, the CDR3 is TGTGCCAGCAGTTTCCCCCCTCACAATGAGCAGTTCTTC. Translated, it gives CASSFPPHNEQFF.

The rearrangement uses TRBV21-1 and TRBJ1-4; the table's TRBD1 call for D was not verified on the DNA. TRBV21-1 is termed a pseudogene. The CDR3 covers 17 residues. For the CDR3, the DNA is TGTGCCAGCAGCCAGCGGGACAGGGCCGTTCTTAATGAAAAACTGTTTTTT. Translation: CASSQRDRAVLNEKLFF.

V usage is TRBV4-1 and J usage is TRBJ2-1; 8 bases fit TRBD1. The CDR3 has 14 residues. The germline gives CDR1 MGHRA, CDR2 YSYEKL. The V gene end was trimmed by 1 base and the J gene end by 7 bases; junction bases not matched to a gene: 3. As DNA, the CDR3 is TGCGCCAGCAGCCAAGCGGACAGGGAGAATGAGCAGTTCTTC. Its translation: CASSQADRENEQFF.

This chain's CDR3 is CASSQDRFYEQYF. The CDR3 bases are TGTGCCAGCAGCCAAGACAGATTCTACGAGCAGTACTTC. The V and J genes are TRBV3-1 (or the pseudogene TRBV3-2) and TRBJ2-7; D call uncertain. V was trimmed by 0 bases and J by 3 bases, leaving 6 bases between them. This CDR3 contains 13 residues. Germline CDR1 is LGHDT and CDR2 is YNNKEL (reference sequence).

The chain uses TRBV30 and TRBJ1-6, with D possibly TRBD1 on 6 matching bases. With 2 bases removed from V and 9 bases from J, the gap between germline ends came to 14 bases. The CDR3 is 14 amino acids. Germline V lookup: CDR1 GTSNPN, CDR2 SVGIG (reference sequence). Written as DNA, the CDR3 is TGTGCCTGGAGTTTGGGGGCCGGTCGTTCACCCCTCCACTTT. This gives the protein CAWSLGAGRSPLHF.